A few counts support the clone carrying this T cell receptor (beta chain). Antigen specificity is unknown. Quantitative molecular-barcoded 5'-RACE generated the TCR beta libraries. TCRdb called the 5' RACE reads again in MiXCR, with one record for every CDR3 protein. The sample gives around 39,000 distinct CDR3 sequences, approximately 15% of which show up once; just over 45% is in the top ten. The record originates from a study of CD8 T cells in ankylosing spondylitis. Whole-study findings and limits: There was a TCR beta motif, made of 7 or 8 highly homologous variants, that appeared characteristic of ankylosing spondylitis blood. Earlier studies detected some motif variants in reactive arthritis synovial fluid and blood.

CDR3 size: 15 residues. V was clipped by 8 bases and J by 5 bases, with 20 bases between them. The material sequenced was blood. The chain couples TRBV12-3 or TRBV12-4 to TRBJ2-3, with D perhaps matching TRBD2 (5 bases). This clonotype originated in a male donor with ankylosing spondylitis or in good health (not recorded which). The CDR3 protein is CASGSRGRVVDTQYF. CDR3 DNA sequence: TGTGCCAGCGGTTCTCGGGGTAGGGTGGTAGATACGCAGTATTTT.